The 23 T cell receptor beta chains in this list originate from one sample, sequenced in a study of blood T cells in healthy people across ages. The second PCR ran about 6 to 11 cycles with a sample-barcoded 5' primer and J-beta primers. TCRdb analysed the 5' RACE reads with MiXCR anew, one entry per CDR3 protein. The table records around 580,000 distinct CDR3 sequences, roughly 43% of them present only once. The source material was blood. The receptors originated from a man at least 80 years old in good health.

The J gene is TRBJ2-7, the V gene TRBV5-1; 11 bases are shared with TRBD2. Germline CDR1 and CDR2: SGHRS and YFSETQ. This CDR3 has 16 residues. With V trimmed by 4 bases and J by 4 bases, 10 bases remained unmatched. This CDR3 reads CASSPELAGAEYEQYF. The DNA of the CDR3 is TGCGCCAGCAGCCCGGAACTAGCGGGGGCCGAATACGAGCAGTACTTC.

The chain joins TRBV7-2 to TRBJ2-7; the match to TRBD1 covers 8 bases. Germline V gives CDR1 SGHTA, CDR2 FQGNSA. The V gene end was trimmed by 5 bases and the J gene end by 3 bases; junction bases not matched to a gene: 9. This CDR3 spans 15 amino acids. The DNA for the CDR3 is TGTGCCAGCAGCCCCGACGGGACAGGATTCTACGAGCAGTACTTC. It translates to CASSPDGTGFYEQYF.

This chain connects TRBV24-1 to TRBJ2-3; D gene ambiguous. The CDR3 spans 13 residues. Germline V lookup: CDR1 KGHDR, CDR2 SFDVKD. The germline V and J ends were trimmed by 5 bases and 5 bases, with 10 bases remaining between them. The CDR3 coding sequence is TGTGCCACCAGTGGGCCTGGGGAAGATACGCAGTATTTT. The encoded protein is CATSGPGEDTQYF.

The gene calls are TRBV25-1 and TRBJ2-7, with 9 bases identical to TRBD1. Germline V gene lookup returns CDR1 MGHDK and CDR2 SYGVNS. The trim removed 4 bases at V and 6 bases at J, leaving 4 bases unmatched. CDR3 length: 13 amino acids. The CDR3, as DNA: TGTGCCAGCAGTGGACAGGGGGTCTCCGAGCAGTACTTC. Protein: CASSGQGVSEQYF.

The chain has TRBV15 and TRBJ2-7; D not resolved. This CDR3 is 15 amino acids long. V lost 1 base and J 2 bases, leaving 12 bases between the germline ends. Germline values: CDR1 LNHNV, CDR2 YYDKDF (reference sequence). The CDR3 bases are TGTGCCACCAGCAGAGGTTACTCCCCAGCCTACGAGCAGTACTTC. Translated: CATSRGYSPAYEQYF.

This clonotype has a handful of counts. This chain links TRBV13 with TRBJ2-3, with D hard to call. This CDR3 has 15 residues. Trimming took 5 bases from V and 0 from J, leaving 12 bases between them. The germline V gene has CDR1 PRHDT and CDR2 FYEKMQ (reference sequence). CDR3 sequence: CASSPRPGSTDTQYF. In DNA, the CDR3 is TGTGCCAGCAGCCCACGACCCGGTAGCACAGATACGCAGTATTTT.

The genes are TRBV6-2 or TRBV6-3 and TRBJ2-7; TRBD2 matches 12 bases. With V trimmed by 6 bases and J by 0 bases, 3 bases remained unmatched. The CDR3 sequence is 15 residues long. Looked up from germline, CDR1 is MNHEY and CDR2 is SVGEGT. The CDR3 nucleotides read TGTGCCAGCAGACGACTAGCGGGGGCCTCCTACGAGCAGTACTTC. Translating it yields CASRRLAGASYEQYF.

Here the CDR3 reads CSGTNDMNTEAFF. CDR3 bases: TGTAGCGGTACCAATGATATGAACACTGAAGCTTTCTTT. The chain joins TRBV7-2 to TRBJ1-1; no firm D call. Germline V gene data show CDR1 as SGHTA and CDR2 as FQGNSA. CDR3 length: 13 amino acids.

This clonotype was counted only a few times. The rearrangement links TRBV7-2 to TRBJ2-7; tentative D call: TRBD2 (5 bases). The germline gives CDR1 SGHTA, CDR2 FQGNSA. The CDR3 length is 14 residues. Trimming left V 1 base short and J 5 bases short, with 12 bases between. CDR3: CASSLVPEGDEQYF. The CDR3 DNA reads TGTGCCAGCAGCTTAGTCCCAGAGGGCGACGAGCAGTACTTC.

The chain recombines TRBV7-2 with TRBJ2-5; the D is unclear. Trimming removed 10 bases from V and 4 bases from J, with 16 bases in between. Germline V gives CDR1 SGHTA, CDR2 FQGNSA. CDR3 length: 13 residues. For the CDR3, the DNA is TGTGCCACCTCGCAGTCGCGTGGAGAGACCCAGTACTTC. This gives the protein CATSQSRGETQYF.

There are a few counts of this clonotype. This chain links TRBV7-9 with TRBJ2-5; the match to TRBD2 covers 11 bases. J gave up 2 bases and V 5 bases, and 13 bases lay outside the gene matches. The CDR3 contains 18 residues. The germline CDR1 and CDR2 sequences are SEHNR and FQNEAQ (reference sequence). DNA for the CDR3: TGTGCCAGCAGCCCTATATACAGGGCTAGCGGGAGGCAAGAGACCCAGTACTTC. The encoded protein is CASSPIYRASGRQETQYF.

This clonotype was counted only a few times. The CDR3 is CASSQIGRGYGYTF. CDR3 DNA: TGTGCCAGCAGCCAAATTGGGCGCGGCTATGGCTACACCTTC. This chain uses TRBV3-1 with TRBJ1-2; unclear D gene. CDR1 and CDR2 (germline): LGHDT, YNNKEL (reference sequence). CDR3 size: 14 residues. Trimming cost V 2 bases and J 4 bases, with 11 bases left between them.

V is TRBV20-1 and J is TRBJ2-1; D is possibly TRBD1 or TRBD2 (5 bases each). CDR1 is DFQATT and CDR2 is SNEGSKA in the germline V gene (reference sequence). CDR3 length equals 12 residues. The germline V and J ends were trimmed by 3 bases and 6 bases, with 9 bases remaining between them. CDR3 nucleotide sequence: TGCAGTGCTAGTGTGGGGACCAATGAGCAGTTCTTC. This codes for CSASVGTNEQFF.

As DNA, the CDR3 is TGTGCCAGCAGCTTAGGGGCGCGGGAGGCCTCCTACGAGCAGTACTTC. The encoded protein is CASSLGAREASYEQYF. The genes are TRBV7-2 and TRBJ2-7; TRBD2 matches 8 bases. The germline V gene has CDR1 SGHTA and CDR2 FQGNSA. The CDR3 sequence is 16 residues long. J gave up 0 bases and V 1 base, and 5 bases lay outside the gene matches. Full variable domain (rest looked up from reference TRBV7-2 and TRBJ2-7): GAGVSQSPSNKVTEKGKDVELRCDPISGHTALYWYRQSLGQGLEFLIYFQGNSAPDKSGLPSDRFSAERTGGSVSTLTIQRTQQEDSAVYLCASSLGAREASYEQYFGPGTRLTVT.

In its sample, this clonotype was seen a few times. V is TRBV6-6 and J is TRBJ1-4; no definite D call. V lost 8 bases and J 7 bases, leaving 20 bases between the germline ends. Germline-derived CDR1 and CDR2 are MNHNY and SVGAGI (reference sequence). The length of the CDR3 is 15 residues. CDR3 region: CASGSLGGVVEKLFF. The CDR3, as DNA: TGTGCCAGCGGTAGCTTGGGTGGGGTGGTTGAAAAACTGTTTTTT.

CDR3 coding DNA: TGCAGTGCTCTACGGACAGGGGTGGGTGGCTACACCTTC. Translation gives CSALRTGVGGYTF. This chain links TRBV20-1 with TRBJ1-2, with TRBD1 identical over 9 bases. Trimming at V came to 5 bases and at J to 7 bases, leaving 8 bases not matched to a gene. The CDR3 is 13 residues long. The V gene's germline CDR1 is DFQATT and CDR2 SNEGSKA (reference sequence).

A few counts support this clonotype. The rearrangement uses TRBV5-1 and TRBJ2-1, with TRBD1 as a possible D gene (5 bases). The V end lost 2 bases, the J end lost 0 bases, and 12 bases lay between the germline ends. CDR1 is SGHRS and CDR2 is YFSETQ in the germline V gene. This CDR3 is 16 amino acids long. The CDR3 here is CASSFAATDSYNEQFF. The CDR3 bases are TGCGCCAGCAGCTTTGCGGCGACAGACTCCTACAATGAGCAGTTCTTC.

The rearrangement links TRBV20-1 to TRBJ2-1; D may be TRBD2 (6 bases). The V end was cut by 3 bases, the J end by 3 bases, with 21 bases between. CDR3 length: 17 residues. From germline, CDR1 is DFQATT and CDR2 SNEGSKA (reference sequence). This CDR3 reads CSARDSEGRGLYNEQFF. The DNA of the CDR3 is TGCAGTGCTAGGGACTCTGAGGGGCGGGGCCTCTACAATGAGCAGTTCTTC.

V is TRBV20-1 and J is TRBJ1-2; D is uncertain. Germline V gene lookup returns CDR1 DFQATT and CDR2 SNEGSKA (reference sequence). V gave up 0 bases and J gave up 5 bases, with 7 bases separating them. The CDR3 is 12 residues long. CDR3 coding DNA: TGCAGTGCTAGAGAAGGTTTTTATGGCTACACCTTC. Translated, it gives CSAREGFYGYTF.

This clonotype was seen a few times. The CDR3 sequence: CSASGTSASETQYF. The DNA for the CDR3 is TGCAGTGCTTCCGGGACTAGCGCATCGGAGACCCAGTACTTC. The genes are TRBV20-1 and TRBJ2-5; the match to TRBD2 covers 10 bases. Per germline, CDR1 DFQATT and CDR2 SNEGSKA (reference sequence). V was clipped by 5 bases and J by 5 bases; unmatched bases: 8. This CDR3 is 14 amino acids long.

The chain links TRBV7-9 to TRBJ2-4; 8 bases line up with TRBD1. Gene TRBJ2-7 matches the end of the DNA better, so the J call may be wrong. CDR3 length equals 14 residues. Germline CDR1 SEHNR, CDR2 FQNEAQ (reference sequence). The CDR3 nucleotides are TGTGCCAGCAGGCCCGGACAGGGAATCAACGAGCAGTACTTC. It is translated as CASRPGQGINEQYF.

The V and J genes are TRBV29-1 and TRBJ2-1; 9 bases align to TRBD2. The CDR3 is 18 amino acids. Germline V gene lookup returns CDR1 SQVTM and CDR2 ANQGSEA. Trimming at V came to 5 bases and at J to 0 bases, leaving 14 bases not matched to a gene. The CDR3 loop is CSVTSGPDVMSSYNEQFF. DNA for the CDR3: TGCAGCGTTACTAGCGGGCCAGACGTAATGAGCTCCTACAATGAGCAGTTCTTC.

This chain connects TRBV29-1 to TRBJ1-1; 8 bases agree with TRBD1. Germline V gene sequence: CDR1 SQVTM, CDR2 ANQGSEA. The CDR3 sequence is 14 residues long. V lost 5 bases and J lost 0; bases outside the gene matches: 5. CDR3 protein: CSVSDRGMNTEAFF. CDR3 nucleotide sequence: TGCAGCGTTTCTGACAGGGGAATGAACACTGAAGCTTTCTTT.